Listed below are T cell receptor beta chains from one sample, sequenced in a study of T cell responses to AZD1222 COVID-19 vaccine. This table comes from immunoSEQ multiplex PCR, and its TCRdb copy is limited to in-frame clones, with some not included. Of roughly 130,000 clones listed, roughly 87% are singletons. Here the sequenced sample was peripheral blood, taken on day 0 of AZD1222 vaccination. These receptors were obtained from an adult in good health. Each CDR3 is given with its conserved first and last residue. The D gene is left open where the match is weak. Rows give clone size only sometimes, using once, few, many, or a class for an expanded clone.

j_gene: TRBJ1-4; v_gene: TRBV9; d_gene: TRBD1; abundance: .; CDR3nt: TGTGCCAGCAGCGAAGGGGTGGGGACAGGGGTTGAAAAACTGTTTTTT; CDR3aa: CASSEGVGTGVEKLFF
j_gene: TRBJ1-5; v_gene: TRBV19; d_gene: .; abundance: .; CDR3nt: TGTGCCAGTAGTTTCATGGCCCAGCCCCAGCATTTT; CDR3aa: CASSFMAQPQHF
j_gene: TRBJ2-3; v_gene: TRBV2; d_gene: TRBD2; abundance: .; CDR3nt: TGTGCCAGCAGTGGACTAGCGGGGGGGCCAGATACGCAGTATTTT; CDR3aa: CASSGLAGGPDTQYF
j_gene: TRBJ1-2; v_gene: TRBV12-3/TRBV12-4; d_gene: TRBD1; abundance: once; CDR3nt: TGTGCCAGCAGTCCGGGACAGGGTTATGGCTACACCTTC; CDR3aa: CASSPGQGYGYTF
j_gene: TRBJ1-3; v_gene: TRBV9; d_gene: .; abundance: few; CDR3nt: TGTGCCAGCAGCGCCCCAGATGGAGGGTTTGGAAACACCATATATTTT; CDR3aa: CASSAPDGGFGNTIYF
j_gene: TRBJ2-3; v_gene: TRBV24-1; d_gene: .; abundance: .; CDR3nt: TGTGCCACCAGTGATGGAGGGAATTCAGATACGCAGTATTTT; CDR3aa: CATSDGGNSDTQYF
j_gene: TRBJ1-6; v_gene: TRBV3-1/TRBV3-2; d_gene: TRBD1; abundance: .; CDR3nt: TGTGCCAGCAGCCCGCAGGGACAGGGGAATTCACCCCTCCACTTT; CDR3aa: CASSPQGQGNSPLHF
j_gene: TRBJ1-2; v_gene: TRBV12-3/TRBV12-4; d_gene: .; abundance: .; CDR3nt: TGTGCCAGCGGTCCGGGGGTCTATGGCTACACCTTC; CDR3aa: CASGPGVYGYTF
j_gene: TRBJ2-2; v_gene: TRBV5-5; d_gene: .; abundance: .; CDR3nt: TGTGCCAGCAGCTTTTGGAGCACCGGGGAGCTGTTTTTT; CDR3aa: CASSFWSTGELFF
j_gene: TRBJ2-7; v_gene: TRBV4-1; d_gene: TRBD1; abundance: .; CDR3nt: TGCGCCAGCAGCCAAGGGGACAGGGTCTTCTACGAGCAGTACTTC; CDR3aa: CASSQGDRVFYEQYF
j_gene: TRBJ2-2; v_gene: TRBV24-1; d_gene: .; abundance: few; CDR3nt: TGTGCCACCAGTGATTACCCCCCAGGGACCGGGGAGCTGTTTTTT; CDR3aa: CATSDYPPGTGELFF
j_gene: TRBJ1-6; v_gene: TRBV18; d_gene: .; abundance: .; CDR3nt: TGTGCCAGCTCACCAAAGGACTCCCGGTCTGCGGATAATTCACCCCTCCACTTT; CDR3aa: CASSPKDSRSADNSPLHF
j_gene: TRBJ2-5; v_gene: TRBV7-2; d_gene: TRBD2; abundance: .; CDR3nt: TGTGCCAGCAGCTTGAGGACTAGCGGGGGGCAGGAGACCCAGTACTTC; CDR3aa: CASSLRTSGGQETQYF
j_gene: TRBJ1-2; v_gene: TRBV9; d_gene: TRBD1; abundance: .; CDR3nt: TGTGCCAGCAGCGCCAGGGGGACAGGGGAAGGCTACACCTTC; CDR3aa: CASSARGTGEGYTF
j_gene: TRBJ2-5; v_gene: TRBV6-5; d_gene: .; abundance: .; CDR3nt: TGTGCCAGCAGTTCAGGGAGGGAGACCCAGTACTTC; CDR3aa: CASSSGRETQYF
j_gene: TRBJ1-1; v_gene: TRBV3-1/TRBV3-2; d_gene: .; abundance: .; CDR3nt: TGTGCCAGCAGCCAAGACAGGGTGTATACTGAAGCTTTCTTT; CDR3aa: CASSQDRVYTEAFF
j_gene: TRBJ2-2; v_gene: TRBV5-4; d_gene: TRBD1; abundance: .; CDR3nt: TGTGCCAGCACCCTGGGGCAGGGGGCGGACACCGGGGAGCTGTTTTTT; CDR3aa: CASTLGQGADTGELFF
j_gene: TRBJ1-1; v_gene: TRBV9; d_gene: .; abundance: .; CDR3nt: TGTGCCAGCAGCGTAGGTCCCGGGGCCCAGGGGGCTTTCTTT; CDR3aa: CASSVGPGAQGAFF
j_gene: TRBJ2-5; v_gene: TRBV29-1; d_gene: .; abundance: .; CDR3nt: TGCAGCGTTGAACGGCAGGAAGAGACCCAGTACTTC; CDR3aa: CSVERQEETQYF
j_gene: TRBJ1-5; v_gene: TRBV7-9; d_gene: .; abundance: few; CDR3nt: TGTGCCAGCAGCGAGTCCACCTCCGATTCCCAGCATTTT; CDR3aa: CASSESTSDSQHF
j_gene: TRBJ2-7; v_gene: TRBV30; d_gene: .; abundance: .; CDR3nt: TGTGCCTGGTCCACAGGTTCCGAGCAGTACTTC; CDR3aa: CAWSTGSEQYF
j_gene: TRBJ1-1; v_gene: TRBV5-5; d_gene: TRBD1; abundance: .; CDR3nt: TGTGCCAGCAGCCCGAAGGGGGCAATGGGGATGAACACTGAAGCTTTCTTT; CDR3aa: CASSPKGAMGMNTEAFF
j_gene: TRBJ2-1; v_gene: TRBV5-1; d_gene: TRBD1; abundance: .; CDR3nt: TGCGCCAGCAGCTGGCCCGTGGGACAGGGGCTATACAATGAGCAGTTCTTC; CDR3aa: CASSWPVGQGLYNEQFF
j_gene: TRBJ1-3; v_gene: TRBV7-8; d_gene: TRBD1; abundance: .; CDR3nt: TGTGCCAGCAGCCGGGGACAGGGGATCTACACCATATATTTT; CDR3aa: CASSRGQGIYTIYF
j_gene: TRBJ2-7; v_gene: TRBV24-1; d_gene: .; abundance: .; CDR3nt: TGTGCCACCAGTGATTACCAGGAGCAGTACTTC; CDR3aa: CATSDYQEQYF
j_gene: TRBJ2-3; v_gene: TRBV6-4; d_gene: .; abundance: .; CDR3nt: TGTGCCAGCAGTGAGCTAGCTGGCGCAGATACGCAGTATTTT; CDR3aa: CASSELAGADTQYF
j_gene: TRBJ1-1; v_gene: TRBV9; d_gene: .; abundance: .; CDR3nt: TGTGCCAGCAGTCCAGGGGCGGTGGACACTGAAGCTTTCTTT; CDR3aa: CASSPGAVDTEAFF
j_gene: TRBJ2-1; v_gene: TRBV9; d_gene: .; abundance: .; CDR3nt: TGTGCCAGCAGCGCCCCGGGACTCTACAATGAGCAGTTCTTC; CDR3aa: CASSAPGLYNEQFF
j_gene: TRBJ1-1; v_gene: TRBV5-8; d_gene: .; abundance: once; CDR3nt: TGTGCCAGCAGCGGAGGGGTAGGGACTGAAGCTTTCTTT; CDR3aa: CASSGGVGTEAFF
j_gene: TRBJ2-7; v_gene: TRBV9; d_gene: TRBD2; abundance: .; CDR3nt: TGTGCCAGCAGCCCGGGACTAGCGTCCTACGAGCAGTACTTC; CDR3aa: CASSPGLASYEQYF
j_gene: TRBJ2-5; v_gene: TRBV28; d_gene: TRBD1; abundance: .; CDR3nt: TGTGCCAGCAGTCGGACAGGAATACAAGAGACCCAGTACTTC; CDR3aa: CASSRTGIQETQYF
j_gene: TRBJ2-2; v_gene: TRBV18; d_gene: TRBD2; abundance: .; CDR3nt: TGTGCCAGCTCACCCCAAGTACGGGGGGGGAACACCGGGGAGCTGTTTTTT; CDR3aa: CASSPQVRGGNTGELFF
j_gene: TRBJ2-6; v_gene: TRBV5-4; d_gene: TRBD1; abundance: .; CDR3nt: TGTGCCAGCAGCTCCAGGGACAGGGATGCTGGGGCCAACGTCCTGACTTTC; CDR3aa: CASSSRDRDAGANVLTF
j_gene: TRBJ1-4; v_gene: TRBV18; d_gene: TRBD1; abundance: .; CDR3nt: TGTGCCAGCTCCCCCCGCTGGACAGGGGGAAGTGAAAAACTGTTTTTT; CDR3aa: CASSPRWTGGSEKLFF
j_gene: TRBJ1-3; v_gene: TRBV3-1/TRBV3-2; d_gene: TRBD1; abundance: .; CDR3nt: TGTGCCAGCAGCCAATCCGGGACAGCAACATCCTCTGGAAACACCATATATTTT; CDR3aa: CASSQSGTATSSGNTIYF
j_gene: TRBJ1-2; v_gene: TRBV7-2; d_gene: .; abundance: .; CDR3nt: TGTGCCAGCAGCCCACCCTTCGCAGAGGTCTATGGCTACACCTTC; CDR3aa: CASSPPFAEVYGYTF
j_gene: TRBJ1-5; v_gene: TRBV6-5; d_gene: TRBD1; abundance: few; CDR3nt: TGTGCCCACGAGGGGGCGAGCAATCAGCCCCAGCATTTT; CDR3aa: CAHEGASNQPQHF
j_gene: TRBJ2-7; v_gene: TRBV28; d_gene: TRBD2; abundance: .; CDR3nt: TGTGCCAGCAGTTTGGCCCCACTAAGTATCGGGGGGGGATCCTCCTACGAGCAGTACTTC; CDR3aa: CASSLAPLSIGGGSSYEQYF
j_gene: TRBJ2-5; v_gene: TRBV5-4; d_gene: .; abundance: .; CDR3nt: TGTGCCAGCAGCTTGGGTACGGCAGAGACCCAGTACTTC; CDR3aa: CASSLGTAETQYF
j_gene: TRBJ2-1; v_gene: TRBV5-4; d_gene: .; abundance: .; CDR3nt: TGTGCCAGCAGACGAACGACGGGCGGGGCCGCGAGCGATGAGCAGTTCTTC; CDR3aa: CASRRTTGGAASDEQFF
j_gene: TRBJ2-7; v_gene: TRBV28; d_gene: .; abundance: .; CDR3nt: TGTGCCAGCAGTACCCCGTCTTACCAGGGGCCTTTCTCCTACGAGCAGTACTTC; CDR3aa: CASSTPSYQGPFSYEQYF
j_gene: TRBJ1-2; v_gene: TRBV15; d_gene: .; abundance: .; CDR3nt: TGTGCCACCACCCACTTTACCCTCTCCAGGGGCCCTTTCTATGGCTACACCTTC; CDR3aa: CATTHFTLSRGPFYGYTF
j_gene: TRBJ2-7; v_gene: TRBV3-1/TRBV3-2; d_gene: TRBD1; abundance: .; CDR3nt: TGTGCCAGCAGCCATTCACTGGGGGACAGACCCTACGAGCAGTACTTC; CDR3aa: CASSHSLGDRPYEQYF
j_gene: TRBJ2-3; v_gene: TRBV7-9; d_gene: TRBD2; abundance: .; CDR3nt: TGTGCCAGCAGCTTAGAGGGGACTATGGATACGCAGTATTTT; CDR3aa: CASSLEGTMDTQYF
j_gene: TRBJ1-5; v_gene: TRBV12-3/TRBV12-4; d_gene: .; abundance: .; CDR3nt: TGTGCCAGCAGGTCAGGTGGTCAGCCCCAGCATTTT; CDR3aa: CASRSGGQPQHF
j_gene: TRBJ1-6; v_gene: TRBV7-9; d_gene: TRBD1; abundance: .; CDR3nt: TGTGCCAGCAGCCGAATGACAGGGGTAACTTCACCCCTCCACTTT; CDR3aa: CASSRMTGVTSPLHF
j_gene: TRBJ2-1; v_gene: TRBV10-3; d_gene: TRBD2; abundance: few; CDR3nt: TGTGCCATCAGCAAGACTAGCGGGGGCAATGAGCAGTTCTTC; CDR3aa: CAISKTSGGNEQFF
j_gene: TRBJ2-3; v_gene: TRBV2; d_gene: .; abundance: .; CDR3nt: TGTGCCAGCCAGGCCAGGTTTACAGATACGCAGTATTTT; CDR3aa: CASQARFTDTQYF
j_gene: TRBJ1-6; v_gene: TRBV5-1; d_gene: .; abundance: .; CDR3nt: TGCGCCAGCAGCTTCTCAGGGTCTAATTCACCCCTCCACTTT; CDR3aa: CASSFSGSNSPLHF
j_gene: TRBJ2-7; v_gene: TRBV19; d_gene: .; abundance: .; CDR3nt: TGTGCCAGTAGTATTGGGGGCAAGTGGCAGGGGAGCTACGAGCAGTACTTC; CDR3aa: CASSIGGKWQGSYEQYF
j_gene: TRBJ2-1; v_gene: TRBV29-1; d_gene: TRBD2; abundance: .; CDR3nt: TGCAGCGTTGAAAGTCTGACTAGCGGGGGGCATTACAATGAGCAGTTCTTC; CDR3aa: CSVESLTSGGHYNEQFF